The entry that follows covers one T cell receptor beta chain sequence. Its specificity is unknown. This CDR3 is missing its conserved last phenylalanine or tryptophan, likely due to a read error. No cell sorting was done before RNA was extracted from the tissue. This non-tumor lung sample came from over 3 cm beyond the tumor edge. A modified ARM-PCR protocol with three rounds of nested PCR amplified TCRbeta. MiXCR, run by TCRdb on the multiplex PCR reads, gives a single entry per CDR3 protein. Of approximately 53,000 distinct CDR3 sequences in the sample, about 79% were seen once. In germline, CDR1 is SQVTM, CDR2 ANQGSEA. The CDR3 loop spans 13 amino acids. These data belong to a study of tumor and adjacent non-tumor tissue in lung cancer. Study information: Histology: around twelve adenocarcinoma, a couple of squamous cell carcinoma, 1 small cell lung cancer. Each sample yielded roughly 4 million productive TCRbeta reads on average. The study's findings and limits: In normal lung, the top 100 clones were significantly more dominant than in tumor.

The chain employs TRBV29-1 and TRBJ1-1; D may be TRBD1 (6 bases). Source material: distant non-tumor lung tissue. The receptor comes from a woman aged 55-69 years with non-small cell lung cancer. Here the CDR3 reads CRADSSKNTEAFL. The CDR3 DNA reads TGCAGGGCGGACAGTTCCAAGAATACTGAAGCTTTCTTA.